A single sample is the source of the 29 T cell receptor beta chains below, sequenced in a study of shared clonotypes between healthy human individuals. Clones were sequenced by immunoSEQ multiplex PCR, and TCRdb holds only the in-frame ones, with some missing. Of 230,000 or so clones listed, 60% to 80% were seen once; the top ten hold approximately 10%. Material for sequencing was memory CD4+ T cells sorted from blood. Indicated subset: CD45RA-negative fraction. These receptors were obtained from a man aged 25-45 years in good health.

This rearrangement joins TRBV7-9 to TRBJ2-5; no reliable D call. V was cut by 5 bases and J by 1 base, with 11 bases left in between. This CDR3 spans 14 amino acids. The germline CDR1 and CDR2 sequences are SEHNR and FQNEAQ (reference sequence). CDR3 nucleotides: TGTGCCAGCAGCCTAAGGGAATTCCAAGAGACCCAGTACTTC. This translates into CASSLREFQETQYF.

The V call is TRBV7-9, the J call TRBJ2-1; perhaps TRBD1 as D (6 bases). Germline V gene lookup returns CDR1 SEHNR and CDR2 FQNEAQ (reference sequence). CDR3 length: 15 amino acids. Trimming removed 7 bases from V and 0 bases from J, with 13 bases in between. The CDR3 protein is CASIPRGTSYNEQFF. CDR3 sequence (DNA): TGTGCCAGCATTCCTAGGGGGACCTCCTACAATGAGCAGTTCTTC.

CDR3 coding DNA: TGTGCCAGCAGCAGACAGGGTCTGACACCCAGGCCTGGAAACACCATATATTTT. Protein: CASSRQGLTPRPGNTIYF. This chain joins TRBV5-4 and TRBJ1-3; 7 nucleotides align to TRBD1. CDR1 SGHNT and CDR2 YYREEE come from the germline V gene (reference sequence). J was trimmed by 2 bases and V by 4 bases; bases with no gene match: 15. This CDR3 is built from 18 residues.

This sequence joins TRBV30 and TRBJ1-2, with a weak D call TRBD1 (6 bases). Germline CDR1 is GTSNPN and CDR2 is SVGIG (reference sequence). V was cut by 4 bases and J by 6 bases, with 9 bases left in between. The CDR3 sequence is 11 residues long. CDR3 residues: CAWNEGDGYTF. In DNA, the CDR3 is TGTGCCTGGAATGAGGGGGATGGCTACACCTTC.

The chain carries TRBV11-2 and TRBJ2-5; D might be TRBD2 (5 bases). V gave up 4 bases and J gave up 5 bases, with 14 bases separating them. The CDR3 consists of 14 residues. The germline CDR1 and CDR2 sequences are SGHAT and FQNNGV. The CDR3 reads CASSSRGFSETQYF. Here the CDR3 DNA reads TGTGCCAGCAGCTCCCGGGGTTTTTCGGAGACCCAGTACTTC.

This sequence joins TRBV14 and TRBJ1-2, with D unresolved. This CDR3 has 12 residues. Germline CDR1 is SGHDN and CDR2 is FVKESK. V shed 0 bases and J shed 7 bases, with 6 bases lying between them. Here the CDR3 DNA reads TGTGCCAGCAGCCAAGATTCTAGTGGCTACACCTTC. Translation gives CASSQDSSGYTF.

This clone appeared a single time. V and J are TRBV11-3 and TRBJ2-4, with D perhaps matching TRBD1 (6 bases). Germline V gene data show CDR1 as SGHNT and CDR2 as YENEEA. Trimming removed 5 bases at V and 3 bases at J, with 14 bases between. CDR3 length: 15 amino acids. The CDR3 spells CASSRGSRGKNIQYF. The CDR3 DNA sequence: TGTGCCAGCAGCAGGGGGTCGAGGGGCAAAAACATTCAGTACTTC.

The gene calls are TRBV19 and TRBJ2-3; 9 nucleotides line up with TRBD1. CDR1 LNHDA and CDR2 SQIVND come from the germline V gene (reference sequence). CDR3 length: 15 amino acids. Losses at the gene ends were 4 bases for V and 7 bases for J; bases not matched to a gene: 9. CDR3: CASSSPGTGTYTQYF. In DNA, the CDR3 is TGTGCCAGTAGTAGTCCTGGGACAGGGACATATACGCAGTATTTT.

This chain links TRBV5-1 with TRBJ1-4; a weak D match, TRBD1 (5 bases). The CDR3 contains 15 residues. CDR1 and CDR2 (germline): SGHRS, YFSETQ. The V end was cut by 0 bases, the J end by 8 bases, with 14 bases between. In DNA, the CDR3 is TGCGCCAGCAGCTTGGGTTTCGGGACGGAGGAAAAACTGTTTTTT. Its translation is CASSLGFGTEEKLFF.

This sequence joins TRBV5-5 and TRBJ2-3; 7 bases match TRBD1. The ends lost 2 bases at V and 5 bases at J; junction bases unmatched: 11. Germline lookup yields CDR1 SGHKS and CDR2 YYEKEE (reference sequence). CDR3 size: 16 residues. The CDR3 nucleotides read TGTGCCAGCAGCTTAGGGGACAGAATCATCGGAGATACGCAGTATTTT. Amino acid sequence: CASSLGDRIIGDTQYF.

The sample holds many counts of this clone. The chain uses TRBV11-1 and TRBJ2-7; 10 positions agree with TRBD2. The CDR3 has 16 residues. The V gene's germline CDR1 is SGHAT and CDR2 FQDESV (reference sequence). V lost 1 base, J lost 0 bases, and 3 bases stayed unmatched. The CDR3 here is CASSLDLAGASYEQYF. The CDR3, as DNA: TGTGCCAGCAGCTTAGATCTAGCGGGAGCCTCCTACGAGCAGTACTTC. Supplemented by reference TRBV11-1 and TRBJ2-7, the full variable domain reads EAEVAQSPRYKITEKSQAVAFWCDPISGHATLYWYRQILGQGPELLVQFQDESVVDDSQLPKDRFSAERLKGVDSTLKIQPAELGDSAMYLCASSLDLAGASYEQYFGPGTRLTVT.

The genes are TRBV27 and TRBJ2-1; D not certain. V lost 3 bases to trimming and J lost 8 bases, with 14 bases between them. Germline CDR1 and CDR2: MNHEY and SMNVEV (reference sequence). This CDR3 has 14 amino acids. CDR3 in amino acids: CASSFIAPRDEQFF. The CDR3 DNA reads as TGTGCCAGCAGTTTCATAGCCCCTCGGGATGAGCAGTTCTTC.

The genes are TRBV11-3 and TRBJ2-1, with 8 positions matching TRBD2. This CDR3 comprises 15 residues. Germline V gives CDR1 SGHNT, CDR2 YENEEA. V dropped 5 bases and J dropped 6; count of bases not matched to a gene: 9. CDR3: CASSKAGVVPNEQFF. Here the CDR3 DNA reads TGTGCCAGCAGCAAAGCGGGAGTCGTCCCCAATGAGCAGTTCTTC.

V usage is TRBV29-1 and J usage is TRBJ1-1; D ambiguous. The CDR3 length is 13 residues. Germline CDR1 is SQVTM and CDR2 is ANQGSEA. V was pared by 1 base and J by 1 base, with 7 bases between. The CDR3 region has the DNA TGCAGCGTTGAAGCCGGGAGGAACACTGAAGCTTTCTTT. Translation gives CSVEAGRNTEAFF. Supplemented by reference TRBV29-1 and TRBJ1-1, the full variable domain reads SAVISQKPSRDICQRGTSLTIQCQVDSQVTMMFWYRQQPGQSLTLIATANQGSEATYESGFVIDKFPISRPNLTFSTLTVSNMSPEDSSIYLCSVEAGRNTEAFFGQGTRLTVV.

The V and J genes are TRBV2 and TRBJ2-3; D possibly corresponds to TRBD1 (6 bases). Germline values: CDR1 SNHLY, CDR2 FYNNEI. This CDR3 has 16 amino acids. V was shortened by 6 bases and J by 1 base, with 17 bases between the two germline ends. The CDR3 DNA reads TGTGCCAGCAGACCATTGGGGGCCCCAGGCACAGATACGCAGTATTTT. This encodes CASRPLGAPGTDTQYF.

The chain carries TRBV5-4 and TRBJ2-1; 10 bases map to TRBD2. From germline, CDR1 is SGHNT and CDR2 YYREEE (reference sequence). CDR3 length: 17 amino acids. Germline trimming cut 0 bases from V and 4 bases from J; bases unmatched to any gene: 7. This CDR3 reads CASSLEGIAGGYNEQFF. CDR3 sequence (DNA): TGTGCCAGCAGCTTGGAGGGTATAGCGGGAGGTTACAATGAGCAGTTCTTC.

Details on this clone: Distinct nucleotide sequences in the sample also encode this CDR3. V usage is TRBV2 and J usage is TRBJ2-1; no reliable D call. V was cut by 3 bases and J by 0 bases, with 6 bases left in between. The germline CDR1 and CDR2 sequences are SNHLY and FYNNEI. The length of the CDR3 is 14 residues. The CDR3 coding sequence is TGTGCCAGCAGTGACTCTAGCTCCTACAATGAGCAGTTCTTC. As protein: CASSDSSSYNEQFF.

V usage is TRBV4-3 and J usage is TRBJ2-7, with TRBD2 identical over 12 bases. The CDR3 loop spans 18 amino acids. CDR1 LGHNA and CDR2 YSLEER come from the germline V gene. V shed 0 bases and J 3 bases; nucleotides not matched to a gene: 9. CDR3 region: CASSQDSSGRAQGYEQYF. The CDR3, as DNA: TGCGCCAGCAGCCAAGACTCTAGCGGGAGGGCCCAAGGCTACGAGCAGTACTTC.

The chain recombines TRBV4-1 with TRBJ2-1, with D possibly being TRBD2 (6 bases). The CDR3 has 15 amino acids. The V end lost 1 base, the J end lost 5 bases, and 12 bases lay between the germline ends. Germline CDR1 and CDR2: MGHRA and YSYEKL. The CDR3 DNA is TGCGCCAGCAGCCAAGTTGTAGGAGGGAACAATGAGCAGTTCTTC. It yields the protein CASSQVVGGNNEQFF.

V is TRBV7-5 and J is TRBJ2-7; the D call TRBD2 from the table was never checked on the DNA. TRBV7-5 is classified as a pseudogene. This CDR3 contains 15 residues. The CDR3 loop is CVRTTLAGGPCEQYF. CDR3 in DNA: TGTGTCAGAACCACACTAGCGGGAGGGCCTTGCGAGCAGTACTTC.

This clone appeared many times. The rearrangement links TRBV29-1 to TRBJ2-3; 7 positions agree with TRBD2. The CDR3 covers 13 residues. Germline loops: CDR1 SQVTM, CDR2 ANQGSEA. Trimming took 5 bases from V and 0 from J; bases not matched to a gene: 2. In nucleotides, the CDR3 is TGCAGCGTTAATAGCGGGAGCACAGATACGCAGTATTTT. Translated: CSVNSGSTDTQYF.

The J gene is TRBJ1-1, the V gene TRBV9, with 7 bases lining up with TRBD1. V lost 3 bases and J lost 3; bases outside the gene matches: 11. The CDR3 totals 16 residues. The germline CDR1 and CDR2 sequences are SGDLS and YYNGEE. DNA for the CDR3: TGTGCCAGCAGCGCCCGGACAGGTAGTGGGGACACTGAAGCTTTCTTT. This encodes CASSARTGSGDTEAFF. The full variable domain, in which reference TRBV9 and TRBJ1-1 provide the parts outside the CDR3, is DSGVTQTPKHLITATGQRVTLRCSPRSGDLSVYWYQQSLDQGLQFLIQYYNGEERAKGNILERFSAQQFPDLHSELNLSSLELGDSALYFCASSARTGSGDTEAFFGQGTRLTVV.

In its sample, this clone was seen a few times. This chain connects TRBV18 to TRBJ2-7; TRBD2 matches 13 bases. The CDR3 has 16 amino acids. The J segment lost 3 bases and the V segment lost 3 bases, leaving 5 bases of the junction unmatched. Germline CDR1 and CDR2: KGHSH and LQKENI. CDR3 sequence: CASSPPGTSGIYEQYF. CDR3 bases: TGTGCCAGCTCACCCCCCGGGACTAGCGGGATCTACGAGCAGTACTTC.

This chain connects TRBV23-1 to TRBJ2-1; TRBD2 matches at 11 bases. TRBV23-1 is sorted into the ORF group, with uncertain function. V gave up 8 bases and J gave up 4 bases; unmatched junction bases: 25. This CDR3 contains 21 residues. CDR3 sequence: CASASRVGSTSLAGAYNEQFF. As DNA, the CDR3 is TGCGCCAGCGCCTCGAGGGTTGGCTCGACTTCACTAGCGGGAGCGTACAATGAGCAGTTCTTC.

V gene TRBV6-1 combines with J gene TRBJ2-7; either TRBD1 or TRBD2 may supply D (7 bases each). The V end was cut by 9 bases, the J end by 6 bases, with 24 bases between. CDR3 length: 15 amino acids. The germline gives CDR1 MNHNS, CDR2 SASEGT. Written as DNA, the CDR3 is TGTGCCAGAAACCTTACAGGGGAGGGATCGTGCGAGCAGTACTTC. The encoded protein is CARNLTGEGSCEQYF.

CDR3 DNA sequence: TGTGCCATCTTTCCGGCCGTGACCCAGTACTTC. Translating it yields CAIFPAVTQYF. V gene TRBV10-3 combines with J gene TRBJ2-5; D gene unclear. CDR1 and CDR2 from the germline V gene are ENHRY and SYGVKD. The V gene lost 8 bases and the J gene lost 7 bases, with 11 bases spanning the gap. The CDR3 runs 11 residues.

This clone was seen a few times. The V gene is TRBV2, the J gene TRBJ2-5; 8 positions match TRBD2. The CDR3 covers 17 residues. Germline CDR1 SNHLY, CDR2 FYNNEI. Trimming at V came to 3 bases and at J to 5 bases, leaving 14 bases not matched to a gene. The CDR3 bases are TGTGCCAGCAGTGATTTTAGGGGACTAGATGCCGTGGAGACCCAGTACTTC. Its translation: CASSDFRGLDAVETQYF. Full variable domain (rest looked up from reference TRBV2 and TRBJ2-5): EPEVTQTPSHQVTQMGQEVILRCVPISNHLYFYWYRQILGQKVEFLVSFYNNEISEKSEIFDDQFSVERPDGSNFTLKIRSTKLEDSAMYFCASSDFRGLDAVETQYFGPGTRLLVL.

The genes are TRBV5-5 and TRBJ2-7; TRBD2 aligns across 13 bases. The V gene end was trimmed by 5 bases and the J gene end by 4 bases; junction bases not matched to a gene: 9. CDR3 length: 16 amino acids. Looked up from germline, CDR1 is SGHKS and CDR2 is YYEKEE (reference sequence). CDR3 DNA sequence: TGTGCCAGCAGGCGGGAAGGGACTAGCGGGATATACGAGCAGTACTTC. Translated, it gives CASRREGTSGIYEQYF.

The J gene is TRBJ1-4, the V gene TRBV7-2; 8 bases match TRBD1. The ends lost 6 bases at V and 7 bases at J; junction bases unmatched: 7. Germline assignment: CDR1 SGHTA and CDR2 FQGNSA. CDR3 length equals 14 residues. For the CDR3, the DNA is TGTGCCAGCAGACCAGGGGGCATCGGTGAAAAACTGTTTTTT. It codes for CASRPGGIGEKLFF.